The rows below give T cell receptor beta chains drawn from one sample of a study of patients and donors after allogeneic stem cell transplantation. TCRdb re-derived calls from the RT-PCR reads in MiXCR, one entry per CDR3 protein. This repertoire shows 920,000 or so distinct CDR3 sequences, roughly 18% found once; its top ten account for around 6%. Sequencing was done on a sample of blood, either unsorted or a sorted T cell fraction (not recorded which). Every receptor here comes from a human donor who was either an allogeneic HSCT recipient or a stem cell or donor lymphocyte infusion donor (not recorded which). It is not recorded whose cells these are; they may come from a transplant donor. Both conserved end residues are part of each CDR3. D genes are given only for firm matches. Clone sizes are given selectively: once, few, many, or a class where the clone is expanded.

D gene | J gene | clone size | V gene | CDR3 DNA | CDR3 protein
. | TRBJ2-7 | many | TRBV12-3/TRBV12-4 | TGTGCCAGCAGCTACGCCGGGGCCGGTCCCTACGAGCAGTACTTC | CASSYAGAGPYEQYF
. | TRBJ1-4 | few | TRBV5-1 | TGCGCCAGCAGCTTGGATCAGCCTAATGAAAAACTGTTTTTT | CASSLDQPNEKLFF
. | TRBJ1-1 | many | TRBV29-1 | TGCAGCGTTGAAGCACCTGACAGGCGAGACTTCTTT | CSVEAPDRRDFF
. | TRBJ2-3 | . | TRBV11-2 | TGTGCCAGCAGCGCCTACGGCAGGGGCCTTTGGGCAGATACGCAGTATTTT | CASSAYGRGLWADTQYF
. | TRBJ1-1 | . | TRBV5-1 | TGCGCCAGCAGCTTTCTAAGAGGGTACACTGAAGCTTTCTTT | CASSFLRGYTEAFF
TRBD2 | TRBJ2-2 | few | TRBV7-2 | TGTGCCAGCAGCCTCCATAGCGGGGGGGCGATCGGGGAGCTGTTTTTT | CASSLHSGGAIGELFF
TRBD1 | TRBJ2-1 | few | TRBV29-1 | TGCAGCGATGGGACAGGGGATGAGCAGTTCTTC | CSDGTGDEQFF
. | TRBJ2-5 | . | TRBV12-3/TRBV12-4 | TGTGCCAGCAGTTTTCGGGTGGGGGTTCAAGAGACCCAGTACTTC | CASSFRVGVQETQYF
. | TRBJ1-1 | . | TRBV5-4 | TGTGCCAGCAGCCACCCGACGATGGGGGCCACTGAAGCTTTCTTT | CASSHPTMGATEAFF
. | TRBJ2-2 | few | TRBV12-3/TRBV12-4 | TGTGCCAGCCTTTTAGGGCAGGTCCCTGGCGGGGAGCTGTTTTTT | CASLLGQVPGGELFF
. | TRBJ2-3 | . | TRBV7-8 | TGTGCCAGCAGCTTAGCAGGCGAGGGGCAGTATTTT | CASSLAGEGQYF
. | TRBJ1-6 | . | TRBV12-3/TRBV12-4 | TGTGCCAGCAGTGTCGACAGAGGTAATTCACCCCTCCACTTT | CASSVDRGNSPLHF
. | TRBJ2-5 | once | TRBV7-2 | TGTGCCAGCAGCTTGGACCGTAAAGAGACCCAGTACTTC | CASSLDRKETQYF
. | TRBJ2-5 | many | TRBV12-3/TRBV12-4 | TGTGCCAGCAGTTTAGCGGGACAAGCGCAAGAGACCCAGTACTTC | CASSLAGQAQETQYF
TRBD2 | TRBJ2-1 | . | TRBV11-2 | TGTGCCAGCAGCCCTATAGCGGGAGCGGTTGAGCAGTTCTTC | CASSPIAGAVEQFF
. | TRBJ1-1 | few | TRBV29-1 | TGCAGCGTTCCGTCCCAGTTTTTGAACACTGAAGCTTTCTTT | CSVPSQFLNTEAFF
TRBD1 | TRBJ1-2 | . | TRBV7-2 | TGTGCCAGCAGCTTAGTCCCAGGGGGCGCGGGTGGCTACACCTTC | CASSLVPGGAGGYTF
. | TRBJ2-1 | many | TRBV12-3/TRBV12-4 | TGTGCCAGCAGTTTAGCGGGAGAGGGATATGAGCAGTTCTTC | CASSLAGEGYEQFF
. | TRBJ2-1 | . | TRBV4-1 | TGCGCCAGCAGCCAAGTTTACCAGGGGCAGGGCAATGAGCAGTTCTTC | CASSQVYQGQGNEQFF
TRBD2 | TRBJ2-1 | few | TRBV3-1 | TGTGCCAGCAGCCAAGCGGGGGGACTTCCCTACAATGAGCAGTTCTTC | CASSQAGGLPYNEQFF
. | TRBJ2-2 | once | TRBV30 | TGTGCCTGGAGTCTGGGGACCTTCTCCGGGGAGCTGTTTTTT | CAWSLGTFSGELFF
TRBD2 | TRBJ2-1 | few | TRBV5-1 | TGCGCCAGCAGCTTGGAGTCGGGGGGGCCAGGGAATGAGCAGTTCTTC | CASSLESGGPGNEQFF
. | TRBJ1-1 | . | TRBV28 | TGTGCCAGCAGTCCCCCAGGCAGGACCAACACTGAAGCTTTCTTT | CASSPPGRTNTEAFF
TRBD2 | TRBJ2-3 | . | TRBV5-1 | TGCGCCAGCAGCCGCCCTGCTAGCGGGGGACCAGATACGCAGTATTTT | CASSRPASGGPDTQYF
TRBD1 | TRBJ1-5 | few | TRBV6-1 | TGTGCCAGCAGTGTAGGGACAGGGGGGAATCAGCCCCAGCATTTT | CASSVGTGGNQPQHF
TRBD2 | TRBJ2-7 | few | TRBV2 | TGTGCCAGCTCGGGAGGGAGTACCTACGAGCAGTACTTC | CASSGGSTYEQYF
. | TRBJ2-7 | few | TRBV3-1 | TGTGCCAGCAGCCAAATGGGACCAATCCCTTACGAGCAGTACTTC | CASSQMGPIPYEQYF
. | TRBJ2-7 | . | TRBV5-6 | TGTGCCAGCAGCTTTAGCTACACAGGGGAGCAGTACTTC | CASSFSYTGEQYF
. | TRBJ2-4 | . | TRBV27 | TGTGCCAGCAGTTTAAATTCGGGGGCGAACATTCAGTACTTC | CASSLNSGANIQYF
. | TRBJ1-2 | few | TRBV27 | TGTGCCAGCAGCTTGGCGGGTTCTGGCTACACCTTC | CASSLAGSGYTF
. | TRBJ2-7 | few | TRBV6-5 | TGTGCCAGCAGTTACTTTGGTAGCGGTTGGGTCGAGCAGTACTTC | CASSYFGSGWVEQYF
TRBD1 | TRBJ1-5 | . | TRBV24-1 | TGTGCCACCAGTGACGGGGGCAGGGGGCCAAATCAGCCCCAGCATTTT | CATSDGGRGPNQPQHF
. | TRBJ1-5 | . | TRBV19 | TGTGCCAGTACCGCTACCCCCGCCGGGGTAGGGCAGCCCCAGCATTTT | CASTATPAGVGQPQHF
. | TRBJ1-5 | . | TRBV4-2 | TGTGCCAGCAGCCAAGGGGTGGGGGGGGTGAGCAATCAGCCCCAGCATTTT | CASSQGVGGVSNQPQHF
. | TRBJ1-1 | few | TRBV6-5 | TGTGCCAGCAGTCGGGAGGGCACTGAAGCTTTCTTT | CASSREGTEAFF
. | TRBJ1-3 | many | TRBV12-3/TRBV12-4 | TGTGCCAGCAGTTTGTTCAGCCTTGGAAACACCATATATTTT | CASSLFSLGNTIYF
TRBD1 | TRBJ2-2 | . | TRBV12-3/TRBV12-4 | TGTGCCACAAGTCTGGACAGGGTTGGTCAAGACGGGGAGCTGTTTTTT | CATSLDRVGQDGELFF
. | TRBJ1-2 | . | TRBV5-1 | TGCGCCAGCAGCACTGCGGACGGGTATGGCTACACCTTC | CASSTADGYGYTF
TRBD2 | TRBJ2-7 | . | TRBV5-1 | TGCGCCAGCAGCTCTAATAGCGGGGCCCCCGGGAGAGAGCAGTACTTC | CASSSNSGAPGREQYF
. | TRBJ2-7 | few | TRBV29-1 | TGCAGCGTTGGCTCCCACCGGGGGACTCTAAGCTACGAGCAGTACTTC | CSVGSHRGTLSYEQYF
. | TRBJ2-7 | . | TRBV23-1 | TGCGCCAGCCTCGGGCTACCGGGACTCGAATATTACGAGCAGTACTTC | CASLGLPGLEYYEQYF
. | TRBJ1-4 | . | TRBV5-5 | TGTGCCAGCAGCCTGGAACACAGGATGCAACTGTTTTTT | CASSLEHRMQLFF